This T cell receptor beta chain was sequenced during a study of OX40 agonist ivuxolimab in advanced cancers. Libraries were prepared by immunoSEQ multiplex PCR; TCRdb keeps only in-frame clonotypes and omits some of them. This table has 58,000 or so clones, around 83% appearing once. Germline CDR1 and CDR2: KGHSH and LQKENI. Trimming cost V 2 bases and J 9 bases, with 8 bases left between them. CDR3 length equals 12 residues. The material sequenced was CD4+ or CD8+ T cells sorted from blood, taken in a trial of the OX40 agonist ivuxolimab. The TCR sequence derives from an adult with an advanced solid tumor such as melanoma, head and neck, liver or kidney cancer. The chain employs TRBV18 and TRBJ2-1; D gene ambiguous. CDR3 coding DNA: TGTGCCAGCTCACCATCGTCCGGTGAGCAGTTCTTC. Protein product: CASSPSSGEQFF.